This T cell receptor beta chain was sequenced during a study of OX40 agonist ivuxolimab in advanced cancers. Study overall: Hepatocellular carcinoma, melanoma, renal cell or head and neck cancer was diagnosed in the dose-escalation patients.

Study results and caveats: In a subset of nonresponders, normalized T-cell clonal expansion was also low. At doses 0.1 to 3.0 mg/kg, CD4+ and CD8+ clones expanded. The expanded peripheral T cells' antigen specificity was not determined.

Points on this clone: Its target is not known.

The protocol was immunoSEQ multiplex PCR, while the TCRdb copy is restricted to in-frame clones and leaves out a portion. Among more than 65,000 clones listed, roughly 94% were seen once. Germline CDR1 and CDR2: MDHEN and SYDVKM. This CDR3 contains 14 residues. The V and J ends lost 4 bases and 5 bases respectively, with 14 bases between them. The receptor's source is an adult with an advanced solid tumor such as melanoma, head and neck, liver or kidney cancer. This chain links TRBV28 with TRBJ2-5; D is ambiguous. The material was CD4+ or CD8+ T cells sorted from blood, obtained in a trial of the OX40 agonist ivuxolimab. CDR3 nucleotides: TGTGCCAGCAGTTCCCCGAGGATTCACGAGACCCAGTACTTC. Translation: CASSSPRIHETQYF.